This entry lists 7 T cell receptor beta chains sequenced from one sample in a study of T-cell memory formation after mild COVID-19. One entry per CDR3 protein, called by TCRdb with MiXCR from the 5' RACE reads. The sample yields fewer than 500,000 distinct CDR3 sequences, roughly 25% seen once. Source material: PBMCs or a T cell subset sorted from them (not recorded which). These receptors originate from an adult woman who had mild COVID-19 (a few samples of this study predate the infection). Cell type and time point are not known.

V usage is TRBV6-5 and J usage is TRBJ2-3; no firm D call. CDR1 and CDR2 (germline): MNHEY, SVGAGI. CDR3 length: 11 amino acids. The V gene lost 6 bases and the J gene lost 8 bases, with 9 bases spanning the gap. CDR3 nucleotides: TGTGCCAGCAGGGACGGTGGTACGCAGTATTTT. It specifies CASRDGGTQYF.

This clonotype occurred a few times. The chain carries TRBV28 and TRBJ2-4, with 8 bases identical to TRBD2. The length of the CDR3 is 14 residues. The germline CDR1 and CDR2 sequences are MDHEN and SYDVKM. Trimming removed 4 bases from V and 7 bases from J; junction bases left unmatched: 6. CDR3 amino acids: CASSYGREANIQYF. In DNA, the CDR3 is TGTGCCAGCAGTTATGGGCGGGAGGCCAACATTCAGTACTTC.

This clonotype was counted ten times or more. The CDR3 protein is CASSLVSRVYSQETQYF. Written as DNA, the CDR3 is TGTGCCAGCAGCTTAGTTAGCAGGGTCTACTCCCAAGAGACCCAGTACTTC. The V gene is TRBV7-2, the J gene TRBJ2-5; possibly TRBD1 for D (5 bases). V lost 1 base to trimming and J lost 1 base, with 16 bases between them. CDR1 is SGHTA, CDR2 FQGNSA, per germline. The CDR3 loop spans 17 amino acids.

This chain uses TRBV7-9 with TRBJ2-1; 9 nucleotides line up with TRBD1. The V gene end was trimmed by 5 bases and the J gene end by 3 bases; junction bases not matched to a gene: 14. CDR3 size: 18 residues. Germline V gene sequence: CDR1 SEHNR, CDR2 FQNEAQ (reference sequence). CDR3 DNA: TGTGCCAGCAGCCGGCCGGGACAGGGAAAGATAGGCTACAATGAGCAGTTCTTC. The encoded protein is CASSRPGQGKIGYNEQFF.

This sequence joins TRBV25-1 and TRBJ2-2, with D unclear. The CDR3 length is 16 residues. V gave up 7 bases and J gave up 1 base, with 16 bases separating them. Germline V gene data show CDR1 as MGHDK and CDR2 as SYGVNS. CDR3 bases: TGTGCCAGCACCGAGACCGAGTCGGGGAACACCGGGGAGCTGTTTTTT. Translated, it gives CASTETESGNTGELFF.

This clonotype has more than one count but fewer than ten. The chain carries TRBV7-3 and TRBJ2-7; D gene unclear. This CDR3 has 13 amino acids. Trimming removed 0 bases from V and 5 bases from J, with 8 bases in between. CDR1 and CDR2 (germline): SGHTA, FQGTGA. The CDR3 loop is CASSLTGQDEQYF. The CDR3 DNA reads as TGTGCCAGCAGCTTAACCGGGCAGGACGAGCAGTACTTC.

This clonotype has a handful of counts. V and J are TRBV9 and TRBJ1-2; 10 bases align to TRBD1. The ends lost 7 bases at V and 6 bases at J; junction bases unmatched: 3. From germline, CDR1 is SGDLS and CDR2 YYNGEE. The CDR3 runs to 12 residues. CDR3 DNA: TGTGCCAGCCGGACAGGGGGTGATGGCTACACCTTC. It yields the protein CASRTGGDGYTF.